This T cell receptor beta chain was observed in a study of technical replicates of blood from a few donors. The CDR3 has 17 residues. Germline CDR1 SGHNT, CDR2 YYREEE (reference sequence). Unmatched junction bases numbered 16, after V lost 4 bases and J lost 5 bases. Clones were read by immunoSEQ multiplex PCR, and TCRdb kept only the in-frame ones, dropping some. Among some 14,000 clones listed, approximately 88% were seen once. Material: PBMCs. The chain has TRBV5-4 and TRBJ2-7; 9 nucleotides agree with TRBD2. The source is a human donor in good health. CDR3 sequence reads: CASSSPWGAGGPDEQYF. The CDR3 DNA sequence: TGTGCCAGCAGCAGCCCTTGGGGGGCGGGAGGGCCCGACGAGCAGTACTTC.